This T cell receptor beta chain was profiled in a study of Ad26.COV2.S vaccination and SARS-CoV-2 variants. The treatment: some 20 received Ad26.COV2.S at low or high dose, single or two shots; 5 received placebo; per-sample allocation not given. Specimens were obtained on day 63 following the first vaccine or placebo injection. The CDR3 is 15 amino acids. The germline CDR1 and CDR2 sequences are LNHNV and YYDKDF (reference sequence). Trimming removed 0 bases from V and 8 bases from J, with 13 bases in between. Clones were sequenced by immunoSEQ multiplex PCR, and TCRdb holds only the in-frame ones, with some missing. The repertoire holds 300,000 to 400,000 clones, with 85% to 90% as singletons. Details on this clone: Its antigen is undetermined.

Findings and limits, study-wide: People who got the vaccine had more spike-specific TCR breadth than people who got placebo. The breadth of spike-specific CD8+ and CD4+ T cell responses after vaccination was reportedly substantial.

Material: peripheral blood, obtained in a trial of Ad26.COV2.S vaccine versus placebo. The clonotype comes from a person aged 18-60 years who received the Ad26.COV2.S COVID-19 vaccine or a placebo. The chain recombines TRBV15 with TRBJ1-4, with D tentatively TRBD1 (5 bases). CDR3 amino acids: CATSRETGGEEKLFF. The DNA of the CDR3 is TGTGCCACCAGCAGAGAAACCGGGGGGGAGGAAAAACTGTTTTTT.